A single sample is the source of the 21 T cell receptor beta chains below, sequenced in a study of T cells in Graves' hyperthyroidism and ophthalmopathy (dated by TCRdb to between 2019 and 2020). The library relied on multiplex PCR. Sequencing used an Illumina HiSeq 2000. The TCR beta CDR3 regions were amplified from the RNA transcripts. A first-round RT-PCR of the TCR CDR3 used the HTBI primer set with the Qiagen OneStep RT-PCR kit. Using fastp at Q25 and MiXCR, TCRdb reprocessed the public reads and kept productive beta chains. Merged by CDR3 protein, the rows form single entries marked with the most common genes and DNA. This sample holds hundreds of thousands of distinct CDR3 sequences; 14% were observed only once. The ten largest clones take up roughly an eighth of the sample. The sequenced sample was blood. The receptors stem from a woman between 45 and 60 years old with Graves' ophthalmopathy.

This chain uses TRBV27 with TRBJ2-7; perhaps TRBD1 as D (5 bases). Trimming pared 5 bases from V and 7 bases from J, leaving 9 bases between. The CDR3 length is 11 residues. CDR1 is MNHEY and CDR2 is SMNVEV in the germline V gene (reference sequence). The CDR3 coding sequence is TGTGCCAGCAGTGAAAAGGGGGAGCAGTACTTC. Protein product: CASSEKGEQYF.

There are a few counts of this clonotype. V gene TRBV13 combines with J gene TRBJ2-1; D remains ambiguous. The V end lost 5 bases, the J end lost 3 bases, and 17 bases lay between the germline ends. CDR1 PRHDT and CDR2 FYEKMQ come from the germline V gene (reference sequence). The CDR3 has 16 amino acids. The DNA for the CDR3 is TGTGCCAGCAGCCCTACGGAGAGGTTGAGCTACAATGAGCAGTTCTTC. Translated: CASSPTERLSYNEQFF.

The J gene is TRBJ1-2, the V gene TRBV14; D possibly corresponds to TRBD1 (5 bases). CDR3 length: 15 amino acids. Deletions cut 1 base from V and 0 bases from J, with 9 bases between. Germline assignment: CDR1 SGHDN and CDR2 FVKESK. In DNA, the CDR3 is TGTGCCAGCAGCCAAGGGGGCCGAACTAACTATGGCTACACCTTC. Amino acid sequence: CASSQGGRTNYGYTF.

The chain carries TRBV6-2 or TRBV6-3 and TRBJ1-6; 8 positions agree with TRBD1. The germline V gene encodes CDR1 MNHEY and CDR2 SVGEGT. The junction had 4 bases not matched to a gene; V was cut back by 6 bases and J by 9 bases. The CDR3 totals 13 residues. DNA for the CDR3: TGTGCCAGCAGGACAGGGGCGTTTTCACCCCTCCACTTT. It specifies CASRTGAFSPLHF.

This clonotype occurred many times. V gene TRBV28 combines with J gene TRBJ2-3, with 10 bases that match TRBD2. The CDR3 consists of 14 residues. V trimming: 5 bases; J trimming: 3 bases; junction bases outside the gene matches: 2. Germline V CDR1 and CDR2: MDHEN, SYDVKM. This CDR3 is CASSATSGTDTQYF. In nucleotides, the CDR3 is TGTGCCAGCAGTGCGACTAGCGGGACAGATACGCAGTATTTT.

In the case of this clonotype: A read error is likely, as this CDR3 ends without the conserved phenylalanine or tryptophan. CDR3 residues: CASSSTGYQETQYL. The CDR3 DNA follows: TGTGCCAGCAGCTCAACAGGGTACCAAGAGACCCAGTACCTC. V is TRBV7-9 and J is TRBJ2-5; D may be TRBD1 (6 bases). Germline V lookup: CDR1 SEHNR, CDR2 FQNEAQ (reference sequence). The V end lost 4 bases, the J end lost 0 bases, and 9 bases lay between the germline ends. CDR3 length: 14 residues.

This clonotype was observed many times. The V gene is TRBV11-1, the J gene TRBJ2-7; D ambiguous. Germline-derived CDR1 and CDR2 are SGHAT and FQDESV (reference sequence). The CDR3 length is 12 residues. Trimming took off 5 bases at V and 2 bases at J, with 7 bases between the two ends. CDR3 sequence: CASSRTTYEQYF. DNA of the CDR3: TGTGCCAGCAGCCGGACGACCTACGAGCAGTACTTC.

The sample holds many counts of this clonotype. The chain employs TRBV30 and TRBJ1-1; D possibly corresponds to TRBD1 (6 bases). There are 13 residues in the CDR3. The germline V and J ends were trimmed by 5 bases and 1 base, with 11 bases remaining between them. CDR1 is GTSNPN and CDR2 is SVGIG in the germline V gene (reference sequence). CDR3 coding DNA: TGTGCCTGGTCTACAGGGACGAACACTGAAGCTTTCTTT. Protein: CAWSTGTNTEAFF.

This clonotype was observed many times. The chain recombines TRBV7-2 with TRBJ1-1; 7 positions match TRBD1. This CDR3 contains 13 residues. Per germline, CDR1 SGHTA and CDR2 FQGNSA. The trim removed 5 bases at V and 13 bases at J, leaving 13 bases unmatched. In DNA, the CDR3 is TGTGCCAGCAGCCCAAACCGGGACAGTATTCATTTCTTT. It translates to CASSPNRDSIHFF.

This clonotype was recorded at least ten times. The chain links TRBV6-5 to TRBJ1-1, with D unresolved. Trimming took off 0 bases at V and 0 bases at J, with 5 bases between the two ends. The germline V gene has CDR1 MNHEY and CDR2 SVGAGI. This CDR3 region has 14 residues. CDR3 residues: CASSYSSVNTEAFF. CDR3 nucleotide sequence: TGTGCCAGCAGTTACTCGTCCGTGAACACTGAAGCTTTCTTT.

This clonotype was seen ten or more times. The chain carries TRBV30 and TRBJ1-1; D remains ambiguous. Trimming left V 3 bases short and J 3 bases short, with 8 bases between. Germline CDR1 is GTSNPN and CDR2 is SVGIG (reference sequence). This CDR3 contains 12 residues. CDR3 loop: CAWRQQHTEAFF. CDR3 DNA: TGTGCCTGGAGACAGCAGCACACTGAAGCTTTCTTT.

This clonotype came up a few times. The chain has TRBV20-1 and TRBJ1-1; D gene ambiguous. CDR3 length: 13 amino acids. V gave up 0 bases and J gave up 6 bases, with 11 bases separating them. Germline V gene data show CDR1 as DFQATT and CDR2 as SNEGSKA (reference sequence). CDR3 protein: CSAREGGRAEAFF. For the CDR3, the DNA is TGCAGTGCTAGAGAAGGAGGGCGTGCTGAAGCTTTCTTT.

This chain links TRBV19 with TRBJ2-1; 14 nucleotides line up with TRBD2. After removal of 3 bases from V and 5 bases from J, the junction contained 3 bases not matched to a gene. CDR3 length: 16 residues. Germline CDR1 reads LNHDA; CDR2 reads SQIVND (reference sequence). CDR3 nucleotide sequence: TGTGCCAGTAGTATGACTAGCGGGAGGGGAGACAATGAGCAGTTCTTC. As protein: CASSMTSGRGDNEQFF.

This clonotype has only a few counts. The rearrangement joins TRBV6-2 or TRBV6-3 to TRBJ1-6; D is ambiguous. The CDR3 spans 15 residues. V lost 0 bases and J 7 bases, leaving 10 bases between the germline ends. The germline CDR1 and CDR2 sequences are MNHEY and SVGEGT. CDR3 amino acids: CASSYSTVGNSPLHF. For the CDR3, the DNA is TGTGCCAGCAGTTACTCGACCGTAGGAAATTCACCCCTCCACTTT.

This clonotype was recorded many times. The chain carries TRBV27 and TRBJ2-1; the match to TRBD2 covers 11 bases. This CDR3 has 16 residues. V was pared by 6 bases and J by 5 bases, with 9 bases of the junction left unmatched. CDR1 MNHEY and CDR2 SMNVEV come from the germline V gene (reference sequence). The CDR3: CASSRALAGGHNEQFF. In DNA, the CDR3 is TGTGCCAGCAGCCGCGCCCTAGCGGGGGGACACAATGAGCAGTTCTTC.

This clonotype was picked up many times. The gene calls are TRBV5-1 and TRBJ2-2, with D possibly matching TRBD1 (6 bases). The germline gives CDR1 SGHRS, CDR2 YFSETQ. Trimming took off 4 bases at V and 5 bases at J, with 12 bases between the two ends. The CDR3 is 14 residues long. Here the CDR3 DNA reads TGCGCCAGCAGCAGCATGACAGGAACCGGGGAGCTGTTTTTT. Its protein product is CASSSMTGTGELFF.

This clonotype was seen at least ten times. The rearrangement links TRBV7-2 to TRBJ2-3; TRBD2 matches 9 bases. The CDR3 spans 15 residues. Trimming removed 7 bases from V and 4 bases from J; junction bases left unmatched: 9. In germline, CDR1 is SGHTA, CDR2 FQGNSA. The CDR3 nucleotides are TGTGCCAGCACCTTTAGCGGGAGATGGGCAGATACGCAGTATTTT. Amino acid sequence: CASTFSGRWADTQYF.

The CDR3 loop reads CASRKGVGTGELFF. The DNA of the CDR3 is TGTGCCAGCCGAAAAGGTGTGGGCACCGGGGAGCTGTTTTTT. The chain has TRBV28 and TRBJ2-2, with no clear D. The CDR3 is made up of 14 amino acids. The V gene lost 8 bases and the J gene lost 4 bases, with 14 bases spanning the gap. Germline lookup yields CDR1 MDHEN and CDR2 SYDVKM.

This clonotype occurred many times. The chain carries TRBV11-3 and TRBJ1-3, with D tentatively TRBD1 (6 bases). The ends were cut back, 6 bases at V and 0 bases at J, with 15 bases in the middle. The CDR3 extends over 16 amino acids. Germline CDR1 and CDR2: SGHNT and YENEEA. The CDR3 bases are TGTGCCAGCAGTTCAGGGGCCACCCGCTCTGGAAACACCATATATTTT. It codes for CASSSGATRSGNTIYF.

This clonotype was counted many times. CDR3 residues: CASSQDSVDTQYF. CDR3 nucleotides: TGCGCCAGCAGCCAAGATTCCGTTGATACGCAGTATTTT. The chain combines TRBV4-3 with TRBJ2-3; D is unresolved. Germline loops: CDR1 LGHNA, CDR2 YSLEER. The CDR3 is made up of 13 amino acids. V was cut by 0 bases and J by 6 bases, with 7 bases left in between.

The table lists this clonotype with many counts. V usage is TRBV11-3 and J usage is TRBJ2-1, with TRBD2 matching 10 bases. The germline V gene has CDR1 SGHNT and CDR2 YENEEA. With V trimmed by 8 bases and J by 7 bases, 8 bases remained unmatched. The CDR3 is 14 amino acids. The CDR3 region has the DNA TGTGCCAGCGATCAATCTAGCGGGAGTAATGAGCAGTTCTTC. Translating it yields CASDQSSGSNEQFF.